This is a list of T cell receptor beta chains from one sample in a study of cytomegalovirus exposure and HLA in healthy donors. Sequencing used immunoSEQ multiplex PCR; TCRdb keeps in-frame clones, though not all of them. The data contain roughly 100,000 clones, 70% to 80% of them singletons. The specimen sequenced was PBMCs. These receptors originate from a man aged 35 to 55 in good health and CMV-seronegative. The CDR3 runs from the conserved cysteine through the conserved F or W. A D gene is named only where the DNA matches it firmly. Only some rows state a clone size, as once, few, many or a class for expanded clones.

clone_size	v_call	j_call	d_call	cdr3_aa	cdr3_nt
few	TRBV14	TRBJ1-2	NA	CASSQARRKPYLYTF	TGTGCCAGCAGCCAAGCTCGGAGAAAACCCTATCTCTACACCTTC
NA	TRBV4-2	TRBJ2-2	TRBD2	CASSQETSGIRTGELFF	TGTGCCAGCAGCCAAGAGACTAGCGGGATTCGGACCGGGGAGCTGTTTTTT
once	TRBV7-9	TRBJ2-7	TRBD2	CASSAGLAGDAEQYF	TGTGCCAGCAGCGCCGGACTAGCGGGGGACGCCGAGCAGTACTTC
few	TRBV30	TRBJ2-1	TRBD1	CAWNVGTGRYNEQFF	TGTGCCTGGAATGTCGGGACAGGGAGATACAATGAGCAGTTCTTC
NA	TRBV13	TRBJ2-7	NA	CASSPFKRGILHSYEQYF	TGTGCCAGCAGCCCCTTCAAAAGGGGGATCCTCCACTCCTACGAGCAGTACTTC
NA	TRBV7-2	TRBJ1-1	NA	CASSPQTTGNTEAFF	TGTGCCAGCAGCCCTCAAACCACAGGGAACACTGAAGCTTTCTTT
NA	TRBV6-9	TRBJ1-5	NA	CASRYDFRGGQPQHF	TGTGCCAGCAGGTACGATTTTAGGGGCGGTCAGCCCCAGCATTTT
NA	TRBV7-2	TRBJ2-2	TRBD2	CASSFTSGSVTGELFF	TGTGCCAGCAGCTTTACTAGCGGGAGTGTTACCGGGGAGCTGTTTTTT
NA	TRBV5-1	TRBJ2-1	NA	CASSRLVSEQFF	TGCGCCAGCAGTAGACTAGTAAGTGAGCAGTTCTTC
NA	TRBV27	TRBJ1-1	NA	CASSIQGGYTEAFF	TGTGCCAGCAGCATACAGGGAGGGTACACTGAAGCTTTCTTT
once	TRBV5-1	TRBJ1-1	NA	CASSLDVGGTEAFF	TGCGCCAGCAGCTTGGATGTCGGGGGAACTGAAGCTTTCTTT
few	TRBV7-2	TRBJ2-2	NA	CASSLPPGQHTGELFF	TGTGCCAGCAGCTTACCCCCGGGACAACACACCGGGGAGCTGTTTTTT